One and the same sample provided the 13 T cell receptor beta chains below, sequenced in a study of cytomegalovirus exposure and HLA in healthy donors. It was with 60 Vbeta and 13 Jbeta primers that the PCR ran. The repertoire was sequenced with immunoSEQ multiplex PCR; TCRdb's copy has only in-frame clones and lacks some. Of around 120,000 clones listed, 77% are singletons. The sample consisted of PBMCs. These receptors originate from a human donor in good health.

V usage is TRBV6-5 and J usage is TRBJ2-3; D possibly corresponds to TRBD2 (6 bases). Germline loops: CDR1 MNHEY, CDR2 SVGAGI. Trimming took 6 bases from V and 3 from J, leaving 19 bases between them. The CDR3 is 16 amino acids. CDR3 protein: CASSYGVTGATDTQYF. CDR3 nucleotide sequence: TGTGCCAGCAGCTACGGGGTGACGGGAGCGACAGATACGCAGTATTTT.

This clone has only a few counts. DNA for the CDR3: TGTGCCAGCAGCCTGAGCGGGAGGTCGTACGAGCAGTACTTC. This gives the protein CASSLSGRSYEQYF. V is TRBV9 and J is TRBJ2-7, with 9 bases aligning to TRBD2. The V and J ends lost 4 bases and 4 bases, in that order; junction bases with no gene match: 6. This CDR3 has 14 residues. Germline-derived CDR1 and CDR2 are SGDLS and YYNGEE.

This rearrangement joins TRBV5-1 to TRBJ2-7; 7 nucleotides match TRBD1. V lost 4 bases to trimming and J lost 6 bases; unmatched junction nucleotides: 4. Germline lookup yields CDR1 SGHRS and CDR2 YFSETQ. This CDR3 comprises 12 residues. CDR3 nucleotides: TGCGCCAGCAGCATAGACAGGGCCGAGCAGTACTTC. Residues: CASSIDRAEQYF.

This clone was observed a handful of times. Here the CDR3 reads CATSRDLAGGQDEQFF. In DNA form, the CDR3 reads TGTGCCACCAGCAGAGATCTAGCGGGAGGTCAGGATGAGCAGTTCTTC. This chain uses TRBV15 with TRBJ2-1; 11 positions agree with TRBD2. This CDR3 contains 16 residues. Losses at the gene ends were 0 bases for V and 8 bases for J; bases not matched to a gene: 6. Germline V gives CDR1 LNHNV, CDR2 YYDKDF (reference sequence).

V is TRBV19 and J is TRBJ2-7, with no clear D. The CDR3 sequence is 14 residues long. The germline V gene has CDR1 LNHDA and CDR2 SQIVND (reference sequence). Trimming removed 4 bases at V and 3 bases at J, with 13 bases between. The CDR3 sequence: CASSKTAGYYEQYF. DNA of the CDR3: TGTGCCAGTAGTAAAACGGCAGGTTACTACGAGCAGTACTTC.

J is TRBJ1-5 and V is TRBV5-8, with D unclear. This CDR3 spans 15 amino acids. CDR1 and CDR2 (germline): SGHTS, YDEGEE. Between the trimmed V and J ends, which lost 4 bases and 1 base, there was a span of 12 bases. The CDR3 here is CASSPHRQSNQPQHF. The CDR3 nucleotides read TGTGCCAGCAGCCCTCATCGTCAGAGCAATCAGCCCCAGCATTTT.

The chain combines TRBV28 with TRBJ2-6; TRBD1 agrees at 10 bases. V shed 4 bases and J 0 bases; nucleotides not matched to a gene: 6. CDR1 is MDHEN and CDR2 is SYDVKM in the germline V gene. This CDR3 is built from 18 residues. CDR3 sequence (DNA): TGTGCCAGCAGTTCTGGACAGGGGGGCGTCTCTGGGGCCAACGTCCTGACTTTC. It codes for CASSSGQGGVSGANVLTF. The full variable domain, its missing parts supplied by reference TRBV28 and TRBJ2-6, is DVKVTQSSRYLVKRTGEKVFLECVQDMDHENMFWYRQDPGLGLRLIYFSYDVKMKEKGDIPEGYSVSREKKERFSLILESASTNQTSMYLCASSSGQGGVSGANVLTFGAGSRLTVL.

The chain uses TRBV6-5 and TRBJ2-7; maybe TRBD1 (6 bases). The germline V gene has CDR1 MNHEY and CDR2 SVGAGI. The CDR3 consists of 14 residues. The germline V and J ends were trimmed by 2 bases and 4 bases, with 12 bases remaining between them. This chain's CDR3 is CASSYKRQGYEQYF. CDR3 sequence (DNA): TGTGCCAGCAGTTACAAGAGGCAGGGGTACGAGCAGTACTTC.

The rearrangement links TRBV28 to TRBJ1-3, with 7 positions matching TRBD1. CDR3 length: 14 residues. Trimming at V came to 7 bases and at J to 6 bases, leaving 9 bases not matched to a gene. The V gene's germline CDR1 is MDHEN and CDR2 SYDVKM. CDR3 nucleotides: TGTGCCAGCATTTCGAGGGACAGCAAAAACACCATATATTTT. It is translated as CASISRDSKNTIYF. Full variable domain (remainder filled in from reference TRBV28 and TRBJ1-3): DVKVTQSSRYLVKRTGEKVFLECVQDMDHENMFWYRQDPGLGLRLIYFSYDVKMKEKGDIPEGYSVSREKKERFSLILESASTNQTSMYLCASISRDSKNTIYFGEGSWLTVV.

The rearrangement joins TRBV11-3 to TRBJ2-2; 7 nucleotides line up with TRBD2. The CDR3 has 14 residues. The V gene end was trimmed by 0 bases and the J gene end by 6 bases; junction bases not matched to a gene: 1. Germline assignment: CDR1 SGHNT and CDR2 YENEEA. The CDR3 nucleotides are TGTGCCAGCAGCTTAGAAACTAGCGCCGGGGAGCTGTTTTTT. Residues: CASSLETSAGELFF.

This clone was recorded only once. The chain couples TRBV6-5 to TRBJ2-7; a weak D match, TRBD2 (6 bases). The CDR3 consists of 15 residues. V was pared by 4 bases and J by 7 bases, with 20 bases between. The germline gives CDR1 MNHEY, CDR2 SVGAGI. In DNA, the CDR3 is TGTGCCAGCAGTTTAGACGGGACTGCCGTAAGGGAGCAGTACTTC. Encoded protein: CASSLDGTAVREQYF.

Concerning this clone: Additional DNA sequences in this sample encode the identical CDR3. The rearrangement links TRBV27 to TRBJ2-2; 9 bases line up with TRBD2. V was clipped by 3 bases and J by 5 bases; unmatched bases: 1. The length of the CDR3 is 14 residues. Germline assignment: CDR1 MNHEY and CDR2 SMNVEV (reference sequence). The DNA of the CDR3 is TGTGCCAGCAGTTTGCGGGAGGGAACCGGGGAGCTGTTTTTT. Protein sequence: CASSLREGTGELFF.

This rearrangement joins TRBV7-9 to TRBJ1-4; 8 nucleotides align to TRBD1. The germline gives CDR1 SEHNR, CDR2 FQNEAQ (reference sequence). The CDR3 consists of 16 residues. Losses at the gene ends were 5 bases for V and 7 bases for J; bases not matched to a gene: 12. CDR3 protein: CASSPTTRQGSEKLFF. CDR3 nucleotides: TGTGCCAGCAGCCCCACCACCAGACAGGGGAGTGAAAAACTGTTTTTT.